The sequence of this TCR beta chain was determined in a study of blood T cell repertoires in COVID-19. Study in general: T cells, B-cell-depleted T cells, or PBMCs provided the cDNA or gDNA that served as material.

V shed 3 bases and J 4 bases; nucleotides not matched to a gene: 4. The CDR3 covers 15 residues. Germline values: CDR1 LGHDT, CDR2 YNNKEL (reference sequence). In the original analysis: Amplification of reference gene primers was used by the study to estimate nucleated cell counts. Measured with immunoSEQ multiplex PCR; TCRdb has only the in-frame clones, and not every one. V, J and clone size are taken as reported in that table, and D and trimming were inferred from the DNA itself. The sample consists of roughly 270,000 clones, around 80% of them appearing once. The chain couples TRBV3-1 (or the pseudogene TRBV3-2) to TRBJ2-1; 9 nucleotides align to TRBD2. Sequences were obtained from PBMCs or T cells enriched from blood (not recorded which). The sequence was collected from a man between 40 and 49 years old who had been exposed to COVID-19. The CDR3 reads CASSHAGGVYNEQFF. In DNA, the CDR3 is TGTGCCAGCAGCCACGCGGGAGGGGTATACAATGAGCAGTTCTTC.